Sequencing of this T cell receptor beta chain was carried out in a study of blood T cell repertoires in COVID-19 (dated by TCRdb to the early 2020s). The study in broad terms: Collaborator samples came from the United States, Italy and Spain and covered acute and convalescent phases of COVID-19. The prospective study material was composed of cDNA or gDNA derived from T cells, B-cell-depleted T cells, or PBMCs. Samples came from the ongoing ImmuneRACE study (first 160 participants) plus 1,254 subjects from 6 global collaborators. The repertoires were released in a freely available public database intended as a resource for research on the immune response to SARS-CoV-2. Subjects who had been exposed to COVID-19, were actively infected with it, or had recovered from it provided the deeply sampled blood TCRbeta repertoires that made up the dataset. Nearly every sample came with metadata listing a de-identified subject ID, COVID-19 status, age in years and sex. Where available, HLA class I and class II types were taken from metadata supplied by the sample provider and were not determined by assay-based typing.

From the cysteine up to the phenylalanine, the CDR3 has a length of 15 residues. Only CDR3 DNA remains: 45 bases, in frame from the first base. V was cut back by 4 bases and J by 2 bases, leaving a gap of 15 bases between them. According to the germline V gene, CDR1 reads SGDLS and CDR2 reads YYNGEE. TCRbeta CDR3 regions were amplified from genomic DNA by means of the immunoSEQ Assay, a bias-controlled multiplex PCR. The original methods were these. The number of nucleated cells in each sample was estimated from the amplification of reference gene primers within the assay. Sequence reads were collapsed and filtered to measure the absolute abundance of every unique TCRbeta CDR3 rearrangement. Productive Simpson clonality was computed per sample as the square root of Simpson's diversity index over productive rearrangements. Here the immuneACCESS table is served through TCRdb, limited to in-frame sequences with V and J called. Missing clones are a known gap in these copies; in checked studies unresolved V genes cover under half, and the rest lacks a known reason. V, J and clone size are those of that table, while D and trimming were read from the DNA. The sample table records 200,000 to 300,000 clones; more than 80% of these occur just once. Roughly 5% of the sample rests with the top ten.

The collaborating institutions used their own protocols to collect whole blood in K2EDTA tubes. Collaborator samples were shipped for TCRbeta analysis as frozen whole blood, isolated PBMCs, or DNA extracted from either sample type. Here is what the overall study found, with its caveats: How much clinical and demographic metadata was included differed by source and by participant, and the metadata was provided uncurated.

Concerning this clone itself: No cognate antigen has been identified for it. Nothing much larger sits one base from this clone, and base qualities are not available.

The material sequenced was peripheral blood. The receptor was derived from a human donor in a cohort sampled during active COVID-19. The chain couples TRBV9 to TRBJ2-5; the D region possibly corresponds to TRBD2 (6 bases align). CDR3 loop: CASSLSGDFQETQYF. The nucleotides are TGTGCCAGCAGCCTATCGGGAGATTTTCAAGAGACCCAGTACTTC. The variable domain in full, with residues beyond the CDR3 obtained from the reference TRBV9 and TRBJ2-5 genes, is DSGVTQTPKHLITATGQRVTLRCSPRSGDLSVYWYQQSLDQGLQFLIQYYNGEERAKGNILERFSAQQFPDLHSELNLSSLELGDSALYFCASSLSGDFQETQYFGPGTRLLVL.